This T cell receptor beta chain was retrieved from a study of regulatory T cells in long-lasting Graves disease. The TCR beta library used iRepertoire HTBI primers with Arm-PCR amplification of CDR3. In TCRdb, the multiplex PCR reads were re-called with MiXCR into one record per CDR3 protein. The repertoire holds some 340,000 distinct CDR3 sequences, with 10% to 15% as singletons. Described time point: newly diagnosed GD, antithyroid drugs for less than 3 months. Isolated PBMC RNA provided the starting material for the TCR library. V lost 2 bases, J lost 7 bases, and 12 bases stayed unmatched. Germline values: CDR1 LGHNA, CDR2 YNFKEQ. CDR3 length: 17 amino acids. These data were likewise used in another study, on T cells in Graves' hyperthyroidism and ophthalmopathy.

This specimen consisted of peripheral blood mononuclear cells (PBMCs), obtained at new diagnosis, from a patient treated with antithyroid drugs. The sequence was obtained from a woman between 18 and 29 years old with Graves disease. V and J are TRBV4-2 and TRBJ2-1; 9 nucleotides line up with TRBD1. In nucleotides, the CDR3 is TGTGCCAGCAGCCAACGGGGGGTAGGGACAGGGAGGAATGAGCAGTTCTTC. Translation gives CASSQRGVGTGRNEQFF.